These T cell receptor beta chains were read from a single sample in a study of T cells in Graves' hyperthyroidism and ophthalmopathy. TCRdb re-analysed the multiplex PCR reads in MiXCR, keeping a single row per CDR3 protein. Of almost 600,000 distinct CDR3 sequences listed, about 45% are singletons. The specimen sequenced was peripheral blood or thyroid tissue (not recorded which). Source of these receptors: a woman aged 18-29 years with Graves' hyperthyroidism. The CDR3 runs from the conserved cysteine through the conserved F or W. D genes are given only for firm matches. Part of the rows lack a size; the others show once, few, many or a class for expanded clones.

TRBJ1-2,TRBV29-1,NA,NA,CSSAAGARGYTF,TGCAGCAGTGCGGCCGGGGCCAGAGGCTACACCTTC
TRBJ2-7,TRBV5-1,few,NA,CASSPTGNSYEQYF,TGCGCCAGCAGCCCTACAGGGAACTCCTACGAGCAGTACTTC
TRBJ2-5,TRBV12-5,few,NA,CASGLPPGLGQETQYF,TGTGCTAGTGGTTTGCCTCCGGGGCTGGGACAAGAGACCCAGTACTTC
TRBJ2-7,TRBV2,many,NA,CASSAGTPYEQYF,TGTGCCAGCAGTGCAGGGACCCCCTACGAGCAGTACTTC
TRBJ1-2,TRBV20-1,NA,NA,CSASPERMAYNGYTF,TGCAGTGCTAGCCCGGAGCGGATGGCCTACAATGGCTACACCTTC
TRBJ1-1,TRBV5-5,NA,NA,CASSLITGALTEAFF,TGTGCCAGCAGCTTGATTACCGGGGCGCTAACTGAAGCTTTCTTT
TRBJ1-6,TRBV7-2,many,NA,CASSLFRRTSYNSPLHF,TGTGCCAGCAGCTTATTCCGGCGGACCTCCTATAATTCACCCCTCCACTTT
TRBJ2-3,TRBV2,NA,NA,CASKDAASDTQYF,TGTGCCAGCAAGGACGCGGCCTCAGATACGCAGTATTTT
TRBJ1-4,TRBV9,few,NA,CASSVVGASRRGDEKLFF,TGTGCCAGCAGCGTAGTGGGGGCCTCCCGCCGGGGGGATGAAAAACTGTTTTTT
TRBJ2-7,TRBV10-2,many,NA,CASSPSSARSYEQYF,TGCGCCAGCAGTCCATCTAGCGCGCGCTCCTACGAGCAGTACTTC
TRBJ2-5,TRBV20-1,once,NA,CSARADRGSRRETQYF,TGCAGTGCTAGGGCGGATAGGGGTAGCAGACGGGAGACCCAGTACTTC
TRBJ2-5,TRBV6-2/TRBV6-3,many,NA,CASRGSNMRETQYF,TGTGCCAGCAGAGGCAGTAACATGAGAGAGACCCAGTACTTC
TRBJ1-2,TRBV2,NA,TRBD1,CASRTPGQPYGYTF,TGTGCCAGCAGGACTCCGGGACAGCCCTATGGCTACACCTTC
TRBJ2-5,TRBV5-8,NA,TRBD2,CASSLGTSGRAAQETQYF,TGTGCCAGCAGCCTAGGGACTAGCGGGAGGGCCGCGCAAGAGACCCAGTACTTC
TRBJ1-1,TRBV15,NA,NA,CATSSSIRTEAFF,TGTGCCACCAGCAGCTCGATAAGGACTGAAGCTTTCTTT
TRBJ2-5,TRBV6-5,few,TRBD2,CASSELAGGQYF,TGTGCCAGCAGTGAACTAGCGGGGGGCCAGTACTTC
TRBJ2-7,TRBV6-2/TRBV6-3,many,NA,CASSYSSRGEQYF,TGTGCCAGCAGTTACTCCTCCCGGGGAGAGCAGTACTTC
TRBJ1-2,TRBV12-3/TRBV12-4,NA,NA,CAISGGDGYTF,TGTGCCATCAGTGGGGGGGACGGCTACACCTTC
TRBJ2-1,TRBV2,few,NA,CASSEETESYNEQFF,TGTGCCAGCAGTGAAGAAACGGAGAGCTACAATGAGCAGTTCTTC
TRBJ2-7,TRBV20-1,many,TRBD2,CSARGTSGYEQYF,TGCAGTGCTAGGGGGACTAGCGGCTACGAGCAGTACTTC
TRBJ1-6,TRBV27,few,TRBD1,CASNNRGFSPLHF,TGTGCCAGCAACAACAGGGGATTTTCACCCCTCCACTTT
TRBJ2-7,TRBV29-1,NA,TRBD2,CSVSGLAASYEQYF,TGCAGCGTTTCGGGACTAGCGGCATCCTACGAGCAGTACTTC
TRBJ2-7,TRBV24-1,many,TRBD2,CATSDETSGRYEQYF,TGTGCCACCAGTGACGAGACTAGCGGGCGGTACGAGCAGTACTTC
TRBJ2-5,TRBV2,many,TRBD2,CASSGLGLVWETQYF,TGTGCCAGCAGTGGACTTGGACTAGTTTGGGAGACCCAGTACTTC
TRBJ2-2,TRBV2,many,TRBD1,CANSDRDFSSSGELFF,TGTGCCAACTCGGACAGGGATTTTTCCTCGTCCGGGGAGCTGTTTTTT
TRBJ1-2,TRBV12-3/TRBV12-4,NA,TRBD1,CASSGTGGAGGYTF,TGTGCCAGCAGCGGGACAGGGGGCGCAGGTGGCTACACCTTC
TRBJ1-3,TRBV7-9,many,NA,CASSSLASGNTIYF,TGTGCCAGCAGCTCGCTTGCCTCTGGAAACACCATATATTTT
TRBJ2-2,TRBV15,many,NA,CATSRRGRGVGGAKANTGELFF,TGTGCCACCAGCAGGAGAGGGAGGGGAGTGGGGGGCGCGAAGGCGAACACCGGGGAGCTGTTTTTT
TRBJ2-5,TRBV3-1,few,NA,CASTSKVQTQYF,TGTGCCAGCACAAGCAAGGTTCAGACCCAGTACTTC
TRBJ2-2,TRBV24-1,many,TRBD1,CATSDLGTVTNTGELFF,TGTGCCACCAGTGATTTGGGGACAGTTACGAACACCGGGGAGCTGTTTTTT
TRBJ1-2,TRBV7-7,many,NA,CASSLDTNYGYTF,TGTGCCAGCAGCTTGGACACTAACTATGGCTACACCTTC
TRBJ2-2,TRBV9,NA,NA,CASSVGTLGTGELFF,TGTGCCAGCAGCGTAGGAACCCTAGGGACCGGGGAGCTGTTTTTT
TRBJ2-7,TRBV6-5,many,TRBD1,CASSNRGPRYEQYF,TGTGCCAGCAGCAATAGGGGGCCCCGCTACGAGCAGTACTTC
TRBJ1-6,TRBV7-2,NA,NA,CASSPKTSSYNSPLHF,TGTGCCAGCAGCCCAAAAACTAGCTCCTATAATTCACCCCTCCACTTT
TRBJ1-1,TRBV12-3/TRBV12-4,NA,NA,CASSWQGGSGTEAFF,TGTGCCAGCAGTTGGCAGGGAGGAAGCGGCACTGAAGCTTTCTTT
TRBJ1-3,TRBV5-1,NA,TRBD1,CASSRGDSQTGNTIYF,TGCGCCAGCAGCAGGGGGGACAGTCAGACTGGAAACACCATATATTTT
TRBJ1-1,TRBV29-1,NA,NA,CSVGRQNTEAFF,TGCAGCGTTGGAAGGCAGAACACTGAAGCTTTCTTT
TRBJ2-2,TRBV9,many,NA,CASSVARNTGELFF,TGTGCCAGCAGCGTAGCAAGGAACACCGGGGAGCTGTTTTTT
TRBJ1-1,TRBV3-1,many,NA,CASSPQGSVTEAFF,TGTGCCAGCAGCCCACAGGGTTCGGTCACTGAAGCTTTCTTT